This T cell receptor beta chain was identified in a study of cytomegalovirus exposure and HLA in healthy donors. Study context: Assignment to the Caucasian-associated ancestry cluster applied to around four fifths of the approximately 390 genotyped donors.

Primers: 60 Vbeta forward and 13 Jbeta reverse. This table comes from immunoSEQ multiplex PCR, and its TCRdb copy is limited to in-frame clones, with some not included. This table has some 120,000 clones, about 70% appearing once. Notes on the study in general: Common viral pathogens (according to a later analysis) appeared linked to several of the most significant clusters. A later analysis linked a missense variant in DCLRE1C to the trimming of TCR beta V and J genes. Analysis performed later found 16,000 or so TCR beta sequences associated with HLA alleles at 0.05 false discovery rate.

Of note for this clone: The antigen is unknown. The same CDR3 also results from other DNA sequences found in this sample.

The specimen sequenced was PBMCs. This receptor was obtained from a woman in her forties in good health and CMV-seropositive.

For the CDR3, the DNA is TGCGCCAGCAGCCAAGTGGGGGGCACCGGGGAGCTGTTTTTT. Residues: CASSQVGGTGELFF. The rearrangement links TRBV4-1 to TRBJ2-2; D is perhaps TRBD2 (6 bases). The germline gives CDR1 MGHRA, CDR2 YSYEKL. The germline V and J ends were trimmed by 1 base and 4 bases, with 7 bases remaining between them. This CDR3 is built from 14 residues.